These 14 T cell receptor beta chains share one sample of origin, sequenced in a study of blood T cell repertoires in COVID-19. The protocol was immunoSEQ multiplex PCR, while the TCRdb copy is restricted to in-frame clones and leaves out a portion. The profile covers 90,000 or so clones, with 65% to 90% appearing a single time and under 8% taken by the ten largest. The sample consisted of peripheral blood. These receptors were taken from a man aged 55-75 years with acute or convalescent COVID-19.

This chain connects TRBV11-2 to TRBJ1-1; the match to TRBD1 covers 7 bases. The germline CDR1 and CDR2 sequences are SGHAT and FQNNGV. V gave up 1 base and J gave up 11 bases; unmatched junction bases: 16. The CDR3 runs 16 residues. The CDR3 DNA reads TGTGCCAGCAGCTTAGCATTTCGTGACAGGGAACATAGTGCTTTCTTT. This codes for CASSLAFRDREHSAFF.

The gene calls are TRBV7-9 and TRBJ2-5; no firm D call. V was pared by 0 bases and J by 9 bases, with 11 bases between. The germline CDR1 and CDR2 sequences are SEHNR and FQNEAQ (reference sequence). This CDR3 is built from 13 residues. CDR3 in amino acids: CASSLAFIEAQYF. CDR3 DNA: TGTGCCAGCAGCTTAGCCTTCATTGAGGCCCAGTACTTC.

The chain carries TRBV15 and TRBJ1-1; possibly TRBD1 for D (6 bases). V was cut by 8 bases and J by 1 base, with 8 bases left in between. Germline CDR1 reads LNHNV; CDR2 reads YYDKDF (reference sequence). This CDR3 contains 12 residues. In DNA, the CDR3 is TGTGCCACCGGGACATCGAACACTGAAGCTTTCTTT. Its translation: CATGTSNTEAFF.

The CDR3: CASSINRGSGANVLTF. In nucleotides, the CDR3 is TGTGCCAGCTCAATTAACAGGGGTTCTGGGGCCAACGTCCTGACTTTC. This rearrangement joins TRBV18 to TRBJ2-6; 7 bases match TRBD1. The CDR3 length is 16 residues. V was pared by 5 bases and J by 1 base, with 5 bases of the junction left unmatched. Germline CDR1 KGHSH, CDR2 LQKENI.

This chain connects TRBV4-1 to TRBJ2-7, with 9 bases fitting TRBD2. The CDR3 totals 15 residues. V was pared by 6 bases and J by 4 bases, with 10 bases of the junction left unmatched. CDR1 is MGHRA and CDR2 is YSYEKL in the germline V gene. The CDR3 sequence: CASSVASGVLYEQYF. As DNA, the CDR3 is TGCGCCAGCAGTGTGGCTAGCGGGGTCTTATACGAGCAGTACTTC.

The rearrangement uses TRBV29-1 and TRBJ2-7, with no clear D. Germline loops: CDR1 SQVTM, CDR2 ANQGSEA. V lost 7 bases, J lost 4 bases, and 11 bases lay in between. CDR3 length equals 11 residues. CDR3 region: CSAGPGYEQYF. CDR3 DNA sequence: TGCAGCGCTGGCCCGGGTTACGAGCAGTACTTC.

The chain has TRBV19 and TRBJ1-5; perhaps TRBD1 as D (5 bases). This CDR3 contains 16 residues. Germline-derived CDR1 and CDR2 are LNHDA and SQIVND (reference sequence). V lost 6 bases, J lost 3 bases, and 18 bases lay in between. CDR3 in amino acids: CASRLDSPWVNQPQHF. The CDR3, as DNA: TGTGCCAGTAGGCTCGACAGCCCGTGGGTCAATCAGCCCCAGCATTTT.

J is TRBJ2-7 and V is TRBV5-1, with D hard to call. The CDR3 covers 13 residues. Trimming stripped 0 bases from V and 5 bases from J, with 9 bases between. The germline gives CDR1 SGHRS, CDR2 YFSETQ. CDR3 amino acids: CASSLGLADEQYF. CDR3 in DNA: TGCGCCAGCAGCTTGGGTTTAGCCGACGAGCAGTACTTC.

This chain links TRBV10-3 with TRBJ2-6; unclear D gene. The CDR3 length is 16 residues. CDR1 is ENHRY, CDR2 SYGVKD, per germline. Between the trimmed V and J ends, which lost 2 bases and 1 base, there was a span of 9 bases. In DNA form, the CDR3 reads TGTGCCATCAGTGAGCGGGTCGGATCTGGGGCCAACGTCCTGACTTTC. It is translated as CAISERVGSGANVLTF.

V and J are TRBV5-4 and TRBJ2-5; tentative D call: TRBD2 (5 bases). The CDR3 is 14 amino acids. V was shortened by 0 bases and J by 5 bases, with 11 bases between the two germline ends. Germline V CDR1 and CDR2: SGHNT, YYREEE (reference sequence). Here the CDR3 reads CASSLEPSMETQYF. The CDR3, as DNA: TGTGCCAGCAGCTTGGAACCTAGCATGGAGACCCAGTACTTC.

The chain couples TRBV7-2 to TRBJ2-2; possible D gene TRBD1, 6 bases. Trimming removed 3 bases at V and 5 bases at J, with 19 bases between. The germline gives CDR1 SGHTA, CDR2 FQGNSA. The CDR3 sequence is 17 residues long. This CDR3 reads CASSLGARGVGTGELFF. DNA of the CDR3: TGTGCCAGCAGCTTGGGGGCGCGTGGGGTCGGGACCGGGGAGCTGTTTTTT.

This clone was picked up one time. CDR3 sequence (DNA): TGTGCCAGCAGTTTCGACAGGGTGGCCACTGAAGCTTTCTTT. The encoded protein is CASSFDRVATEAFF. V gene TRBV7-2 combines with J gene TRBJ1-1, with TRBD1 matching over 7 bases. This CDR3 contains 14 residues. CDR1 and CDR2 from the germline V gene are SGHTA and FQGNSA. Trimming removed 6 bases from V and 4 bases from J; junction bases left unmatched: 8.

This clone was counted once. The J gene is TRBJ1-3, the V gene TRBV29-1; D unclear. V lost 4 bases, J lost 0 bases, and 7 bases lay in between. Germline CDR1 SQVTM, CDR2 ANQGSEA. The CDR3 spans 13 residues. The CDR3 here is CSVGHLSGNTIYF. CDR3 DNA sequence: TGCAGCGTTGGACACCTCTCTGGAAACACCATATATTTT.

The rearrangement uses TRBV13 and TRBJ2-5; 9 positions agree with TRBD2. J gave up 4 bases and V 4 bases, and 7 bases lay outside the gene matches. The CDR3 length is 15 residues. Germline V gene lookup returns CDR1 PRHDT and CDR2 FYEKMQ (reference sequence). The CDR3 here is CASSSFSGSGETQYF. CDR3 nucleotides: TGTGCCAGCAGCTCGTTTAGCGGGAGCGGAGAGACCCAGTACTTC.